A single sample is the source of the 32 T cell receptor beta chains below, sequenced in a study of sequential checkpoint blockade in melanoma. Method: immunoSEQ multiplex PCR; TCRdb's copy keeps in-frame clones and lacks some. The table includes 13,000 to 15,000 clones, over 60% detected once. Noted treatment: randomized to nivolumab then ipilimumab (arm A) or the reverse (arm B). Sample: CD8+ T cells sorted from blood (inferred from file names), taken from a patient given nivolumab and ipilimumab in sequence. These receptor sequences come from a human donor with melanoma.

The gene calls are TRBV9 and TRBJ2-2; tentatively, D is TRBD1 (6 bases). Germline values: CDR1 SGDLS, CDR2 YYNGEE. V shed 3 bases and J shed 5 bases, with 11 bases lying between them. The CDR3 has 14 amino acids. The CDR3 DNA is TGTGCCAGCAGCGAAACAGGGAGTACCGGGGAGCTGTTTTTT. Its protein product is CASSETGSTGELFF.

The rearrangement joins TRBV6-5 to TRBJ2-3, with TRBD2 matching 9 bases. The germline V gene encodes CDR1 MNHEY and CDR2 SVGAGI. With V trimmed by 0 bases and J by 4 bases, 5 bases remained unmatched. The CDR3 spans 16 residues. The CDR3: CASSYSKRGDADTQYF. The CDR3 DNA is TGTGCCAGCAGTTACTCGAAGCGGGGGGATGCAGATACGCAGTATTTT.

This clone was counted between two and nine times. The gene calls are TRBV6-5 and TRBJ1-3; possibly TRBD1 for D (6 bases). The germline V and J ends were trimmed by 5 bases and 2 bases, with 13 bases remaining between them. Germline V gene lookup returns CDR1 MNHEY and CDR2 SVGAGI. This CDR3 region has 15 residues. CDR3 sequence: CASSQQGEPGNTIYF. The DNA for the CDR3 is TGTGCCAGCAGTCAACAGGGTGAGCCTGGAAACACCATATATTTT.

The chain combines TRBV6-5 with TRBJ2-2, with D perhaps matching TRBD1 (6 bases). The CDR3 is made up of 14 amino acids. Trimming left V 2 bases short and J 8 bases short, with 12 bases between. The V gene's germline CDR1 is MNHEY and CDR2 SVGAGI. The CDR3 sequence is CASSYGAGVGELFF. The CDR3 DNA follows: TGTGCCAGCAGTTACGGGGCAGGGGTTGGGGAGCTGTTTTTT.

The chain employs TRBV11-3 and TRBJ1-1; D unclear. Germline V lookup: CDR1 SGHNT, CDR2 YENEEA. The CDR3 is 11 amino acids. V was pared by 5 bases and J by 7 bases, with 8 bases between. Here the CDR3 reads CASSPGIEAFF. For the CDR3, the DNA is TGTGCCAGCAGCCCCGGGATTGAAGCTTTCTTT.

The chain has TRBV27 and TRBJ2-5; the match to TRBD1 covers 9 bases. Unmatched junction bases numbered 4, after V lost 5 bases and J lost 9 bases. Germline V lookup: CDR1 MNHEY, CDR2 SMNVEV (reference sequence). This CDR3 has 12 amino acids. The CDR3 here is CASSGTGMAQYF. The CDR3 nucleotides are TGTGCCAGCAGTGGGACAGGGATGGCCCAGTACTTC.

V and J are TRBV21-1 and TRBJ2-7; TRBD1, the table's D call, lacks a check against the DNA. TRBV21-1 is a listed pseudogene. This CDR3 spans 15 amino acids. The CDR3 region has the DNA TGTGCCAGCATCACCCTCCAGGGGCTTTCCTACGAGCAGTACTTC. It yields the protein CASITLQGLSYEQYF.

This clone was counted a few times. This chain uses TRBV7-6 with TRBJ1-2; D call uncertain. The CDR3 sequence is 12 residues long. Trimming cost V 5 bases and J 8 bases, with 12 bases left between them. The germline CDR1 and CDR2 sequences are SGHVS and FNYEAQ. CDR3 residues: CASSSLTMGYTF. In DNA, the CDR3 is TGTGCCAGCAGCAGCCTAACTATGGGCTACACCTTC.

The chain uses TRBV9 and TRBJ2-7; TRBD2 matches 12 bases. Germline V lookup: CDR1 SGDLS, CDR2 YYNGEE. The CDR3 is 17 amino acids. V lost 4 bases and J lost 4; bases outside the gene matches: 12. The CDR3 sequence is CASSQDETTSGGYEQYF. Written as DNA, the CDR3 is TGTGCCAGCAGCCAAGATGAAACCACTAGCGGGGGGTACGAGCAGTACTTC. Full variable domain (outside the CDR3, taken from reference TRBV9 and TRBJ2-7): DSGVTQTPKHLITATGQRVTLRCSPRSGDLSVYWYQQSLDQGLQFLIQYYNGEERAKGNILERFSAQQFPDLHSELNLSSLELGDSALYFCASSQDETTSGGYEQYFGPGTRLTVT.

This clone was picked up one time. DNA for the CDR3: TGTGCCAGCAGCTGGGGATCCACGGCGGGAGCCACCTACGAGCAGTACTTC. As protein: CASSWGSTAGATYEQYF. The V gene is TRBV5-5, the J gene TRBJ2-7; 7 bases map to TRBD2. The CDR3 sequence is 17 residues long. The germline CDR1 and CDR2 sequences are SGHKS and YYEKEE (reference sequence). J was trimmed by 2 bases and V by 3 bases; bases with no gene match: 14.

This clone appeared a few times. The genes are TRBV7-3 and TRBJ2-7; 8 bases match TRBD2. The junction had 8 bases not matched to a gene; V was cut back by 7 bases and J by 3 bases. Per germline, CDR1 SGHTA and CDR2 FQGTGA. The CDR3 has 14 amino acids. CDR3 nucleotides: TGTGCCAGCATAGTCCAGCGGGAGAGCTACGAGCAGTACTTC. It codes for CASIVQRESYEQYF.

The chain is built from TRBV4-2 and TRBJ2-3; 14 nucleotides match TRBD2. Germline loops: CDR1 LGHNA, CDR2 YNFKEQ. Trimming cost V 3 bases and J 4 bases; bases outside gene matches: 3. The CDR3 has 16 amino acids. The DNA for the CDR3 is TGTGCCAGCAGCCAGGGGACTAGCGGGGGCGCAGATACGCAGTATTTT. This encodes CASSQGTSGGADTQYF.

This clone was observed a handful of times. The rearrangement joins TRBV21-1 to TRBJ2-7; the table's TRBD1 call for D was not verified on the DNA. TRBV21-1 is designated a pseudogene. This CDR3 contains 16 residues. In DNA form, the CDR3 reads TGTGCCAGCAGCAAAGTAACGGACAGATTAAGCTACGAGCAGTACTTC. Amino acids: CASSKVTDRLSYEQYF.

This clone was seen only a few times. The DNA of the CDR3 is TGTGCCAGCCTCTTTCCACGGTCTGGGGCCAACGTCCTGACTTTC. Amino acid sequence: CASLFPRSGANVLTF. The chain is built from TRBV7-9 and TRBJ2-6, with no clear D. The CDR3 has 15 amino acids. Per the germline V gene, CDR1 is SEHNR and CDR2 is FQNEAQ (reference sequence). With 8 bases removed from V and 1 base from J, the gap between germline ends came to 12 bases.

This chain connects TRBV6-6 to TRBJ2-7; 8 nucleotides match TRBD1. V was clipped by 2 bases and J by 0 bases; unmatched bases: 3. The CDR3 sequence is 15 residues long. Per germline, CDR1 MNHNY and CDR2 SVGAGI (reference sequence). The CDR3 DNA follows: TGTGCCAGCAGTTACACGGGACAGGCCTCCTACGAGCAGTACTTC. As protein: CASSYTGQASYEQYF.

This clone is classed as medium-sized. The chain recombines TRBV11-3 with TRBJ1-2; D is possibly TRBD1 (6 bases). The CDR3 runs 14 residues. Germline loops: CDR1 SGHNT, CDR2 YENEEA. The V and J ends lost 5 bases and 4 bases respectively, with 14 bases between them. CDR3 residues: CASSRDTSGYGYTF. Written as DNA, the CDR3 is TGTGCCAGCAGCCGGGACACATCCGGCTATGGCTACACCTTC.

This chain uses TRBV14 with TRBJ1-2; tentative D call: TRBD1 (6 bases). CDR3 length equals 18 residues. Germline assignment: CDR1 SGHDN and CDR2 FVKESK. V lost 0 bases and J 4 bases, leaving 21 bases between the germline ends. Here the CDR3 DNA reads TGTGCCAGCAGCCAAGATAGGGGGACCGGGCCGGGGGGCTATGGCTACACCTTC. This encodes CASSQDRGTGPGGYGYTF.

The chain is built from TRBV7-6 and TRBJ1-1; D call uncertain. Trimming took 1 base from V and 0 from J, leaving 6 bases between them. CDR3 length: 14 residues. Germline CDR1 SGHVS, CDR2 FNYEAQ. The CDR3 spells CASSLGQVNTEAFF. The CDR3 DNA reads TGTGCCAGCAGCTTAGGGCAGGTGAACACTGAAGCTTTCTTT.

The rearrangement links TRBV10-3 to TRBJ2-7, with 11 positions matching TRBD1. Germline V lookup: CDR1 ENHRY, CDR2 SYGVKD. The CDR3 contains 13 residues. V gave up 6 bases and J gave up 3 bases; unmatched junction bases: 1. Here the CDR3 reads CAIRGQGDYEQYF. CDR3 DNA: TGTGCCATCAGGGGACAGGGGGACTACGAGCAGTACTTC.

The chain joins TRBV27 to TRBJ1-1, with D unclear. Germline V gene data show CDR1 as MNHEY and CDR2 as SMNVEV (reference sequence). This CDR3 contains 15 residues. Between the trimmed V and J ends, which lost 0 bases and 0 bases, there was a span of 8 bases. The CDR3 protein is CASSLSQVMNTEAFF. CDR3 in DNA: TGTGCCAGCAGTTTATCCCAGGTTATGAACACTGAAGCTTTCTTT.

In its sample, this clone was seen a few times. The chain carries TRBV4-3 and TRBJ2-2, with 13 bases identical to TRBD2. J was trimmed by 0 bases and V by 6 bases; bases with no gene match: 7. CDR1 is LGHNA and CDR2 is YSLEER in the germline V gene. This CDR3 comprises 18 residues. The CDR3 spells CASSRGTSGISNTGELFF. CDR3 nucleotides: TGCGCCAGCAGTAGGGGGACTAGCGGGATTTCGAACACCGGGGAGCTGTTTTTT.

This chain links TRBV5-4 with TRBJ2-1, with TRBD2 matching over 9 bases. The CDR3 has 14 amino acids. V lost 2 bases and J lost 6; bases outside the gene matches: 3. In germline, CDR1 is SGHNT, CDR2 YYREEE (reference sequence). The CDR3 is CASSLSGRTNEQFF. The CDR3 DNA reads as TGTGCCAGCAGCTTAAGCGGGAGGACCAATGAGCAGTTCTTC.

V usage is TRBV4-3 and J usage is TRBJ2-3, with D perhaps TRBD2 (6 bases). V was shortened by 4 bases and J by 2 bases, with 16 bases between the two germline ends. In germline, CDR1 is LGHNA, CDR2 YSLEER. The CDR3 is 16 amino acids. As DNA, the CDR3 is TGCGCCAGCAGCCTTCCCCGGGACTCCATCACAGATACGCAGTATTTT. Protein product: CASSLPRDSITDTQYF.

The chain carries TRBV7-2 and TRBJ1-1; no clear D. Germline V gene lookup returns CDR1 SGHTA and CDR2 FQGNSA. This CDR3 contains 15 residues. Trimming removed 5 bases at V and 2 bases at J, with 15 bases between. In DNA form, the CDR3 reads TGTGCCAGCAGCCAAGTTCTGGCCTTAAACACTGAAGCTTTCTTT. Protein product: CASSQVLALNTEAFF. Full variable domain (outside the CDR3, taken from reference TRBV7-2 and TRBJ1-1): GAGVSQSPSNKVTEKGKDVELRCDPISGHTALYWYRQSLGQGLEFLIYFQGNSAPDKSGLPSDRFSAERTGGSVSTLTIQRTQQEDSAVYLCASSQVLALNTEAFFGQGTRLTVV.

The chain recombines TRBV9 with TRBJ2-5; possible D gene TRBD2, 5 bases. The J call is doubtful: the DNA matches TRBJ2-7 better. The CDR3 extends over 15 amino acids. Looked up from germline, CDR1 is SGDLS and CDR2 is YYNGEE. The CDR3 coding sequence is TGTGCCAGCAGCGTAGGGGTTAGCGACACCTACGAGCAGTACTTC. It yields the protein CASSVGVSDTYEQYF.

This chain connects TRBV7-8 to TRBJ1-1, with 8 bases that match TRBD1. The ends lost 5 bases at V and 0 bases at J; junction bases unmatched: 5. The germline V gene encodes CDR1 SGHVS and CDR2 FQNEAQ. The CDR3 contains 15 residues. CDR3 amino acids: CASSHRQGLNTEAFF. The CDR3, as DNA: TGTGCCAGCAGCCACCGACAGGGGCTGAACACTGAAGCTTTCTTT. Filled out from reference TRBV7-8 and TRBJ1-1, the complete variable domain reads GAGVSQSPRYKVAKRGQDVALRCDPISGHVSLFWYQQALGQGPEFLTYFQNEAQLDKSGLPSDRFFAERPEGSVSTLKIQRTQQEDSAVYLCASSHRQGLNTEAFFGQGTRLTVV.

The chain combines TRBV21-1 with TRBJ1-1. TRBV21-1 is marked as a pseudogene. The CDR3 has 14 amino acids. CDR3 DNA sequence: TGTGCCAGCAGCCCACGGGAGTCGGCCACTGAAGCTTTCTTT. Translation gives CASSPRESATEAFF.

The rearrangement links TRBV6-4 to TRBJ2-1; 8 nucleotides line up with TRBD2. CDR1 MRHNA and CDR2 SNTAGT come from the germline V gene. This CDR3 contains 14 residues. V lost 4 bases and J lost 8; bases outside the gene matches: 7. CDR3 protein: CASSAETSEDEQFF. The CDR3 DNA reads as TGTGCCAGCAGTGCCGAGACTAGCGAAGATGAGCAGTTCTTC.

The chain couples TRBV14 to TRBJ2-6, with D perhaps TRBD1 (5 bases). The germline gives CDR1 SGHDN, CDR2 FVKESK. This CDR3 has 17 residues. The germline V and J ends were trimmed by 3 bases and 4 bases, with 16 bases remaining between them. The chain's CDR3 is CASSQPQVGRGANVLTF. The CDR3 bases are TGTGCCAGCAGCCAGCCGCAAGTGGGGCGCGGGGCCAACGTCCTGACTTTC.

V usage is TRBV2 and J usage is TRBJ2-1, with 10 positions matching TRBD2. The V and J ends lost 5 bases and 5 bases, in that order; junction bases with no gene match: 6. Germline V gives CDR1 SNHLY, CDR2 FYNNEI. The CDR3 runs 15 residues. The CDR3 loop reads CASSKLAGADNEQFF. CDR3 DNA sequence: TGTGCCAGCAGTAAGCTAGCGGGGGCAGACAATGAGCAGTTCTTC.

The V call is TRBV2, the J call TRBJ2-7, with D perhaps matching TRBD2 (5 bases). V lost 6 bases, J lost 5 bases, and 11 bases lay in between. CDR1 SNHLY and CDR2 FYNNEI come from the germline V gene. The CDR3 sequence is 12 residues long. This CDR3 reads CASRSGYHEQYF. CDR3 nucleotide sequence: TGTGCCAGCAGGTCGGGGTACCACGAGCAGTACTTC.

The chain couples TRBV4-2 to TRBJ2-7; a possible D gene is TRBD1 (6 bases). The CDR3 is 14 residues long. The V end lost 0 bases, the J end lost 4 bases, and 10 bases lay between the germline ends. The V gene's germline CDR1 is LGHNA and CDR2 YNFKEQ. CDR3 residues: CASSQDRTVYEQYF. The CDR3 DNA sequence: TGTGCCAGCAGCCAAGATAGGACAGTTTACGAGCAGTACTTC.